The 27 T cell receptor beta chains below come from one sample, sequenced in a study of T cell changes during pregnancy in multiple sclerosis. TCRdb's table, derived via immunoSEQ multiplex PCR, lists solely in-frame clones and lacks some. The table includes 40,000 to 55,000 clones, almost 95% detected once. The sample was CD8+ T cells from peripheral blood mononuclear cells, taken in the first trimester of pregnancy. The receptor set was obtained from a female donor with multiple sclerosis, enrolled in a pregnancy study.

This clone appeared once. The rearrangement links TRBV7-8 to TRBJ2-7; TRBD1 agrees at 8 bases. V was pared by 5 bases and J by 3 bases, with 9 bases of the junction left unmatched. Germline CDR1 is SGHVS and CDR2 is FQNEAQ. The CDR3 covers 15 residues. The CDR3 protein is CASSPHGDRGYEQYF. CDR3 nucleotide sequence: TGTGCCAGCAGCCCCCACGGAGACAGGGGCTACGAGCAGTACTTC.

V gene TRBV7-6 combines with J gene TRBJ1-1; D is unresolved. V lost 3 bases, J lost 0 bases, and 5 bases lay in between. Looked up from germline, CDR1 is SGHVS and CDR2 is FNYEAQ. This CDR3 contains 13 residues. Here the CDR3 DNA reads TGTGCCAGCAGCTTGGAGATGAACACTGAAGCTTTCTTT. Protein: CASSLEMNTEAFF.

V usage is TRBV27 and J usage is TRBJ1-4; maybe TRBD1 (5 bases). Germline V gives CDR1 MNHEY, CDR2 SMNVEV (reference sequence). The ends were cut back, 4 bases at V and 7 bases at J, with 16 bases in the middle. The CDR3 runs to 15 residues. The CDR3 region is CASSSGRRGGEKLFF. CDR3 nucleotide sequence: TGTGCCAGCAGTTCGGGACGTCGGGGGGGTGAAAAACTGTTTTTT.

J is TRBJ2-3 and V is TRBV5-8, with 12 bases matching TRBD2. V shed 0 bases and J 2 bases; nucleotides not matched to a gene: 4. The CDR3 runs 17 residues. Germline V lookup: CDR1 SGHTS, CDR2 YDEGEE. The chain's CDR3 is CASSLVGTSGHTDTQYF. CDR3 DNA: TGTGCCAGCAGCTTGGTAGGGACTAGCGGGCACACAGATACGCAGTATTTT.

The chain carries TRBV7-6 and TRBJ2-1; TRBD2 is a possible D gene (6 bases). The CDR3 is 16 residues long. Germline V gene data show CDR1 as SGHVS and CDR2 as FNYEAQ. V dropped 4 bases and J dropped 10 bases, with 23 bases sitting between them. The CDR3 DNA is TGTGCCAGCAGCTGGCTGGGTGGAGGGCCCCTTTCCGAGCAGTTCTTC. This encodes CASSWLGGGPLSEQFF.

The gene calls are TRBV5-1 and TRBJ2-3, with D perhaps matching TRBD2 (6 bases). The germline gives CDR1 SGHRS, CDR2 YFSETQ. CDR3 length: 16 amino acids. V lost 0 bases, J lost 6 bases, and 17 bases lay in between. The CDR3 nucleotides are TGCGCCAGCAGCTTGGGGTTGGTAGCGGTGTACGATACGCAGTATTTT. Its translation: CASSLGLVAVYDTQYF.

The chain combines TRBV30 with TRBJ1-1; D remains unclear. This CDR3 contains 10 residues. The ends were cut back, 4 bases at V and 5 bases at J, with 5 bases in the middle. CDR1 is GTSNPN, CDR2 SVGIG, per germline (reference sequence). This CDR3 is CAWTETEAFF. CDR3 in DNA: TGTGCCTGGACAGAAACTGAAGCTTTCTTT. The full variable domain, rest sourced from reference TRBV30 and TRBJ1-1, is SQTIHQWPATLVQPVGSPLSLECTVEGTSNPNLYWYRQAAGRGLQLLFYSVGIGQISSEVPQNLSASRPQDRQFILSSKKLLLSDSGFYLCAWTETEAFFGQGTRLTVV.

The chain uses TRBV27 and TRBJ2-7; 11 bases match TRBD1. Looked up from germline, CDR1 is MNHEY and CDR2 is SMNVEV (reference sequence). After removal of 5 bases from V and 2 bases from J, the junction contained 8 bases not matched to a gene. The CDR3 has 16 residues. CDR3 in DNA: TGTGCCAGCAGTCCCCTGGGACAGGGGGGTCCCTACGAGCAGTACTTC. Translating gives CASSPLGQGGPYEQYF.

The chain recombines TRBV28 with TRBJ2-1; 13 bases agree with TRBD2. The germline CDR1 and CDR2 sequences are MDHEN and SYDVKM. The CDR3 runs to 15 residues. V was clipped by 6 bases and J by 5 bases; unmatched bases: 4. The CDR3 loop is CASSPGTSGNNEQFF. The CDR3 DNA reads TGTGCCAGCAGCCCCGGGACTAGCGGGAACAATGAGCAGTTCTTC.

V and J are TRBV5-1 and TRBJ2-2; D not certain. Per the germline V gene, CDR1 is SGHRS and CDR2 is YFSETQ. The CDR3 totals 15 residues. V was clipped by 5 bases and J by 7 bases, with 18 bases between them. The CDR3 nucleotides read TGCGCCAGCAGGTCCAGCGAGATTTGGAGCGGGGAGCTGTTTTTT. It is translated as CASRSSEIWSGELFF.

The rearrangement links TRBV27 to TRBJ2-7; tentative D call: TRBD1 (5 bases). CDR1 and CDR2 (germline): MNHEY, SMNVEV (reference sequence). V was clipped by 5 bases and J by 2 bases, with 16 bases between them. There are 15 residues in the CDR3. The CDR3 loop reads CASSDVGEGTYEQYF. The CDR3 nucleotides read TGTGCCAGCAGTGACGTAGGGGAAGGGACCTACGAGCAGTACTTC.

This clone was found once. J is TRBJ2-7 and V is TRBV7-9; maybe TRBD1 (5 bases). The CDR3 covers 18 residues. Trimming took off 7 bases at V and 3 bases at J, with 28 bases between the two ends. Germline assignment: CDR1 SEHNR and CDR2 FQNEAQ (reference sequence). The DNA for the CDR3 is TGTGCCAGCACCCCGGGTGGGGCAGGGTTTATTATAGGCTACGAGCAGTACTTC. Its protein product is CASTPGGAGFIIGYEQYF.

The rearrangement uses TRBV27 and TRBJ1-1; D is uncertain. Germline assignment: CDR1 MNHEY and CDR2 SMNVEV (reference sequence). This CDR3 is 13 amino acids long. The V end was cut by 3 bases, the J end by 0 bases, with 5 bases between. The CDR3 loop is CASSLSMNTEAFF. The DNA of the CDR3 is TGTGCCAGCAGTTTGTCCATGAACACTGAAGCTTTCTTT.

The chain carries TRBV18 and TRBJ2-1; the match to TRBD2 covers 10 bases. Germline V gene lookup returns CDR1 KGHSH and CDR2 LQKENI. With V trimmed by 2 bases and J by 7 bases, 5 bases remained unmatched. The length of the CDR3 is 15 residues. CDR3 protein: CASSPSAGGLNEQFF. The DNA of the CDR3 is TGTGCCAGCTCACCATCAGCGGGGGGGCTTAATGAGCAGTTCTTC.

Written as DNA, the CDR3 is TGTGCCAGCAGTGATTCTGGTGAGGACTATGGCTACACCTTC. Protein: CASSDSGEDYGYTF. This chain connects TRBV6-1 to TRBJ1-2; D unclear. V was clipped by 3 bases and J by 3 bases, with 11 bases between them. The CDR3 extends over 14 amino acids. Germline V lookup: CDR1 MNHNS, CDR2 SASEGT.

V and J are TRBV7-8 and TRBJ2-1; 13 positions agree with TRBD2. In germline, CDR1 is SGHVS, CDR2 FQNEAQ. The CDR3 consists of 17 residues. V shed 2 bases and J 6 bases; nucleotides not matched to a gene: 7. The DNA for the CDR3 is TGTGCCAGCAGCTTATTAGGACTAGCGGGAGATGGCAATGAGCAGTTCTTC. Its translation: CASSLLGLAGDGNEQFF. The full variable domain, rest sourced from reference TRBV7-8 and TRBJ2-1, is GAGVSQSPRYKVAKRGQDVALRCDPISGHVSLFWYQQALGQGPEFLTYFQNEAQLDKSGLPSDRFFAERPEGSVSTLKIQRTQQEDSAVYLCASSLLGLAGDGNEQFFGPGTRLTVL.

The V call is TRBV7-8, the J call TRBJ1-1; TRBD1 might be the D (5 bases). The germline gives CDR1 SGHVS, CDR2 FQNEAQ. V lost 0 bases to trimming and J lost 3 bases, with 11 bases between them. The CDR3 sequence is 15 residues long. Written as DNA, the CDR3 is TGTGCCAGCAGCTTAGCGTGGGGGGTTGACACTGAAGCTTTCTTT. Translation gives CASSLAWGVDTEAFF.

The genes are TRBV5-4 and TRBJ2-1; 7 bases line up with TRBD1. CDR3 size: 14 residues. CDR1 and CDR2 (germline): SGHNT, YYREEE (reference sequence). V lost 5 bases and J lost 6; bases outside the gene matches: 8. The CDR3 sequence: CASRISGQANEQFF. CDR3 DNA: TGTGCCAGCAGAATTTCAGGACAGGCCAATGAGCAGTTCTTC.

This chain links TRBV4-2 with TRBJ2-1, with a possible D match to TRBD2 (5 bases). CDR1 is LGHNA and CDR2 is YNFKEQ in the germline V gene. The CDR3 contains 15 residues. V lost 0 bases and J 6 bases, leaving 12 bases between the germline ends. The CDR3 spells CASSQEEGLGNEQFF. CDR3 in DNA: TGTGCCAGCAGCCAAGAAGAGGGCTTGGGCAATGAGCAGTTCTTC.

The chain joins TRBV6-1 to TRBJ1-2; no clear D. V lost 4 bases to trimming and J lost 3 bases, with 18 bases between them. The CDR3 runs to 16 residues. Germline V gives CDR1 MNHNS, CDR2 SASEGT. The CDR3 sequence: CASSGSREGFDYGYTF. CDR3 DNA sequence: TGTGCCAGCAGTGGTTCAAGAGAGGGCTTTGACTATGGCTACACCTTC.

V is TRBV13 and J is TRBJ2-7; D is possibly TRBD1 (6 bases). Trimming left V 5 bases short and J 6 bases short, with 11 bases between. Germline CDR1 and CDR2: PRHDT and FYEKMQ (reference sequence). This CDR3 contains 12 residues. The CDR3 region is CASSHTGTEQYF. The CDR3 DNA reads TGTGCCAGCAGCCATACAGGGACCGAGCAGTACTTC.

This CDR3 is CASSPNLNTEAFF. The CDR3 region has the DNA TGTGCCAGCAGCCCTAACTTGAACACTGAAGCTTTCTTT. J is TRBJ1-1 and V is TRBV6-5; D unresolved. Trimming took 6 bases from V and 0 from J, leaving 8 bases between them. In germline, CDR1 is MNHEY, CDR2 SVGAGI. CDR3 length: 13 residues.

J is TRBJ1-5 and V is TRBV11-2; D might be TRBD1 (5 bases). Germline V lookup: CDR1 SGHAT, CDR2 FQNNGV. CDR3 size: 15 residues. V shed 1 base and J shed 4 bases, with 11 bases lying between them. The CDR3 spells CASSLVGGANQPQHF. The CDR3 DNA is TGTGCCAGCAGCTTAGTTGGAGGGGCAAATCAGCCCCAGCATTTT.

The count of this clone is one. This rearrangement joins TRBV7-9 to TRBJ2-2; 7 bases agree with TRBD1. The V and J ends lost 6 bases and 10 bases, in that order; junction bases with no gene match: 14. The CDR3 loop spans 15 amino acids. Germline CDR1 is SEHNR and CDR2 is FQNEAQ (reference sequence). CDR3 DNA sequence: TGTGCCAGCAGGCCCGGGACAGTAGCACCGGTGGAGCTGTTTTTT. This translates into CASRPGTVAPVELFF. The variable domain in full, completed from reference TRBV7-9 and TRBJ2-2, reads DTGVSQNPRHKITKRGQNVTFRCDPISEHNRLYWYRQTLGQGPEFLTYFQNEAQLEKSRLLSDRFSAERPKGSFSTLEIQRTEQGDSAMYLCASRPGTVAPVELFFGEGSRLTVL.

This clone occurred a few times. V and J are TRBV7-9 and TRBJ1-4; D is uncertain. The V end was cut by 5 bases, the J end by 0 bases, with 10 bases between. The CDR3 loop spans 15 amino acids. The germline V gene encodes CDR1 SEHNR and CDR2 FQNEAQ (reference sequence). The CDR3 region is CASSRPEATNEKLFF. For the CDR3, the DNA is TGTGCCAGCAGCCGACCGGAGGCAACTAATGAAAAACTGTTTTTT.

This clone turned up a few times. V gene TRBV7-3 combines with J gene TRBJ1-5, with D possibly TRBD1 on 5 matching bases. The CDR3 is 13 amino acids. Trimming stripped 3 bases from V and 5 bases from J, with 8 bases between. CDR1 is SGHTA and CDR2 is FQGTGA in the germline V gene. CDR3 amino acids: CASSLWGDQPQHF. CDR3 nucleotides: TGTGCCAGCAGCTTGTGGGGGGATCAGCCCCAGCATTTT.

This sequence joins TRBV10-2 and TRBJ1-1; maybe TRBD1 (5 bases). The CDR3 runs to 13 residues. Looked up from germline, CDR1 is WSHSY and CDR2 is SAAADI. Trimming shortened V by 7 bases and J by 4 bases, and 13 bases separated the two germline ends. The CDR3 sequence: CASIKGWGTEAFF. Written as DNA, the CDR3 is TGCGCCAGCATTAAGGGGTGGGGCACTGAAGCTTTCTTT.